This T cell receptor (beta chain) was captured in a study of ipilimumab plus nivolumab after autologous stem cell transplantation. Across the study: Patients received a median of roughly five ipilimumab and about 8 nivolumab doses.

Germline V gene lookup returns CDR1 SGHTA and CDR2 FQGTGA. CDR3 size: 13 residues. V trimming: 4 bases; J trimming: 2 bases; junction bases outside the gene matches: 1. The repertoire was sequenced with immunoSEQ multiplex PCR; TCRdb's copy has only in-frame clones and lacks some. The sample consists of 77,000 or so clones, more than 80% of them appearing once. Checkpoint therapy with ipilimumab 1 mg/kg began 14 to 28 days after transplant. The clonotype was recovered from a male donor with diffuse large B-cell lymphoma. The gene calls are TRBV7-3 and TRBJ1-1; TRBD1 matches at 7 bases. The sample consisted of PBMCs, taken in a trial of ipilimumab plus nivolumab as post-transplant consolidation. CDR3: CASSSGGNTEAFF. The DNA for the CDR3 is TGTGCCAGCAGCTCAGGGGGTAACACTGAAGCTTTCTTT.